Below are 29 T cell receptor beta chains sequenced from a single sample in a study of persistence of HIV-infected CD4 T cells. The antigens these receptors bind are not known. This nonspecific control used anti-CD3/anti-CD28 bead stimulation of CD4+ T cells. Sorting of responding CD4+ T cells relied on upregulated CD40 ligand together with CD69. Sequencing used immunoSEQ version 4 in survey mode. The protocol was immunoSEQ multiplex PCR, while the TCRdb copy is restricted to in-frame clones and leaves out a portion. The table records roughly 43,000 clones, about 89% of them present only once. The specimen comprised CD4+ T cells sorted from PBMCs after approximately 20-hour stimulation, sampled from a patient who received antiretroviral therapy. These receptors all stem from an adult man with HIV who was CMV-seropositive.

J is TRBJ2-5 and V is TRBV4-1, with D perhaps given as TRBD1 or TRBD2 (5 bases each). Per germline, CDR1 MGHRA and CDR2 YSYEKL. V gave up 3 bases and J gave up 4 bases, with 12 bases separating them. The CDR3 consists of 14 residues. In nucleotides, the CDR3 is TGCGCCAGCAGCCAGAACCCGAGGGGAGAGACCCAGTACTTC. Its translation: CASSQNPRGETQYF.

The chain has TRBV28 and TRBJ2-2; D assignment may be TRBD1 or TRBD2 (5 bases each). The CDR3 has 15 residues. V was shortened by 4 bases and J by 2 bases, with 11 bases between the two germline ends. The germline V gene encodes CDR1 MDHEN and CDR2 SYDVKM. This CDR3 reads CASSSSGTNTGELFF. CDR3 nucleotides: TGTGCCAGCAGTTCCTCCGGGACCAACACCGGGGAGCTGTTTTTT. Full variable domain (outside the CDR3, taken from reference TRBV28 and TRBJ2-2): DVKVTQSSRYLVKRTGEKVFLECVQDMDHENMFWYRQDPGLGLRLIYFSYDVKMKEKGDIPEGYSVSREKKERFSLILESASTNQTSMYLCASSSSGTNTGELFFGEGSRLTVL.

The gene calls are TRBV6-5 and TRBJ1-2, with D hard to call. Germline V gives CDR1 MNHEY, CDR2 SVGAGI. V lost 5 bases to trimming and J lost 4 bases, with 8 bases between them. The CDR3 is 12 residues long. CDR3 DNA sequence: TGTGCCAGCAGTCTACCTATCTATGGCTACACCTTC. This encodes CASSLPIYGYTF.

CDR3 amino acids: CASRPTGAGANVLTF. CDR3 nucleotides: TGTGCCAGCAGGCCGACAGGGGCTGGGGCCAACGTCCTGACTTTC. The V call is TRBV28, the J call TRBJ2-6; 8 nucleotides match TRBD1. The CDR3 is made up of 15 amino acids. Germline CDR1 reads MDHEN; CDR2 reads SYDVKM. The ends lost 6 bases at V and 2 bases at J; junction bases unmatched: 3. Based on the CDR3 plus reference TRBV28 and TRBJ2-6, the full variable domain is DVKVTQSSRYLVKRTGEKVFLECVQDMDHENMFWYRQDPGLGLRLIYFSYDVKMKEKGDIPEGYSVSREKKERFSLILESASTNQTSMYLCASRPTGAGANVLTFGAGSRLTVL.

The V gene is TRBV5-1, the J gene TRBJ2-2; 9 bases align to TRBD2. The CDR3 runs to 16 residues. Germline V gene data show CDR1 as SGHRS and CDR2 as YFSETQ. The trim removed 2 bases at V and 1 base at J, leaving 3 bases unmatched. The CDR3 DNA follows: TGCGCCAGCAGCTTAGGAGCGGGGGGGAACACCGGGGAGCTGTTTTTT. It encodes CASSLGAGGNTGELFF.

V and J are TRBV2 and TRBJ1-1; 7 bases are a match to TRBD1. With 6 bases clipped from V and 1 base from J, the junction kept 5 bases outside the gene matches. The CDR3 runs 14 residues. Germline lookup yields CDR1 SNHLY and CDR2 FYNNEI. In nucleotides, the CDR3 is TGTGCCAGCAGGGCTAGGACAGGGAACACTGAAGCTTTCTTT. Translating it yields CASRARTGNTEAFF.

The J gene is TRBJ1-5, the V gene TRBV6-5; D not resolved. The CDR3 runs 11 residues. Between the trimmed V and J ends, which lost 5 bases and 5 bases, there was a span of 4 bases. Germline V gives CDR1 MNHEY, CDR2 SVGAGI. CDR3 bases: TGTGCCAGCAGTCTTTATCAGCCCCAGCATTTT. Its translation is CASSLYQPQHF.

The V call is TRBV7-8, the J call TRBJ1-5; D not certain. CDR1 and CDR2 (germline): SGHVS, FQNEAQ. There are 17 residues in the CDR3. V was shortened by 0 bases and J by 1 base, with 13 bases between the two germline ends. CDR3 bases: TGTGCCAGCAGCTTAGCGGTCGCAGGATCAAGCAATCAGCCCCAGCATTTT. It codes for CASSLAVAGSSNQPQHF.

This chain joins TRBV21-1 and TRBJ1-2; the table calls TRBD1, which could not be checked here. TRBV21-1 is described as a pseudogene. CDR3 size: 15 residues. This CDR3 is CASSYRDRKNYGYTF. The CDR3, as DNA: TGTGCCAGCAGCTACCGGGACAGAAAGAACTATGGCTACACCTTC.

CDR3 loop: CASSETPGELFF. The CDR3, as DNA: TGTGCCAGCTCAGAGACGCCCGGGGAGCTGTTTTTT. This chain links TRBV18 with TRBJ2-2; D not certain. V was pared by 5 bases and J by 6 bases, with 7 bases between. Germline CDR1 reads KGHSH; CDR2 reads LQKENI. This CDR3 has 12 residues.

V gene TRBV24-1 combines with J gene TRBJ2-3; D is undetermined. The CDR3 extends over 11 amino acids. Trimming took 8 bases from V and 2 from J, leaving 4 bases between them. The V gene's germline CDR1 is KGHDR and CDR2 SFDVKD. The CDR3 bases are TGTGCCACCATGAACACAGATACGCAGTATTTT. It encodes CATMNTDTQYF.

The V call is TRBV3-1 (or the pseudogene TRBV3-2), the J call TRBJ2-3; possibly TRBD1 for D (5 bases). The germline V gene has CDR1 LGHDT and CDR2 YNNKEL (reference sequence). The CDR3 extends over 16 amino acids. V dropped 4 bases and J dropped 4 bases, with 18 bases sitting between them. The CDR3 loop is CASSLRRGAASDTQYF. The CDR3 DNA is TGTGCCAGCAGCCTCCGTAGGGGCGCTGCCTCAGATACGCAGTATTTT.

V gene TRBV12-1 combines with J gene TRBJ2-7; the table's D call, TRBD2, has no DNA check behind it. TRBV12-1 is described as a pseudogene. CDR3 size: 15 residues. CDR3 coding DNA: TGTGCCAGCAGCTCCGGAGAGAAACTCTCCTACGAGCAGTACTTC. Translated, it gives CASSSGEKLSYEQYF.

This sequence joins TRBV28 and TRBJ2-2; D gene uncertain. The CDR3 is 14 amino acids. CDR1 and CDR2 from the germline V gene are MDHEN and SYDVKM. V lost 5 bases and J 0 bases, leaving 7 bases between the germline ends. CDR3 DNA sequence: TGTGCCAGCAGTCCTGTTACGAACACCGGGGAGCTGTTTTTT. Translation gives CASSPVTNTGELFF.

The chain links TRBV24-1 to TRBJ2-1; 12 positions match TRBD1. The length of the CDR3 is 16 residues. V gave up 0 bases and J gave up 7 bases; unmatched junction bases: 3. Germline V gene sequence: CDR1 KGHDR, CDR2 SFDVKD. CDR3 sequence reads: CATSDLGTGGRNEQFF. CDR3 coding DNA: TGTGCCACCAGTGATTTGGGGACAGGGGGCCGGAATGAGCAGTTCTTC.

In DNA, the CDR3 is TGCGCCAGCAGCCAAGATCCTGGGCAGGGGTTCCACGAGCAGTACTTC. As protein: CASSQDPGQGFHEQYF. J is TRBJ2-7 and V is TRBV4-1, with a weak D call TRBD1 (6 bases). Germline V gene data show CDR1 as MGHRA and CDR2 as YSYEKL. CDR3 size: 16 residues. Trimming removed 0 bases from V and 5 bases from J, with 17 bases in between.

This CDR3 is CASSLRDRASYEQYF. In nucleotides, the CDR3 is TGCGCCAGCAGCTTGAGGGACAGGGCTTCCTACGAGCAGTACTTC. V gene TRBV5-1 combines with J gene TRBJ2-7; TRBD1 aligns across 9 bases. This CDR3 contains 15 residues. Germline loops: CDR1 SGHRS, CDR2 YFSETQ. V trimming: 1 base; J trimming: 1 base; junction bases outside the gene matches: 3.

The rearrangement joins TRBV28 to TRBJ1-2; D unresolved. V was cut by 8 bases and J by 4 bases, with 14 bases left in between. Germline-derived CDR1 and CDR2 are MDHEN and SYDVKM. The CDR3 length is 13 residues. CDR3 sequence reads: CASQDPLGYGYTF. The CDR3, as DNA: TGTGCCAGCCAGGACCCTTTAGGCTATGGCTACACCTTC.

The chain recombines TRBV5-6 with TRBJ1-1; 9 positions agree with TRBD1. J was trimmed by 8 bases and V by 0 bases; bases with no gene match: 5. Germline CDR1 is SGHDT and CDR2 is YYEEEE. There are 14 residues in the CDR3. The CDR3 region is CASSLVDRGPEAFF. For the CDR3, the DNA is TGTGCCAGCAGCTTGGTGGACAGGGGCCCCGAAGCTTTCTTT.

J is TRBJ2-2 and V is TRBV5-5, with 11 bases identical to TRBD1. The germline V gene has CDR1 SGHKS and CDR2 YYEKEE (reference sequence). The length of the CDR3 is 17 residues. Unmatched junction bases numbered 10, after V lost 2 bases and J lost 7 bases. CDR3 in amino acids: CASSLDPGTGGGGELFF. The CDR3 nucleotides read TGTGCCAGCAGCTTAGACCCCGGGACAGGGGGAGGCGGGGAGCTGTTTTTT.

V and J are TRBV19 and TRBJ1-1, with a weak D call TRBD1 (6 bases). The germline gives CDR1 LNHDA, CDR2 SQIVND (reference sequence). CDR3 length equals 16 residues. V was shortened by 1 base and J by 0 bases, with 12 bases between the two germline ends. The CDR3 spells CASSIGAGELNTEAFF. The DNA of the CDR3 is TGTGCCAGTAGTATAGGGGCAGGGGAGTTGAACACTGAAGCTTTCTTT.

This chain links TRBV6-6 with TRBJ2-7, with D perhaps matching TRBD2 (5 bases). The germline gives CDR1 MNHNY, CDR2 SVGAGI (reference sequence). The CDR3 runs to 13 residues. V lost 4 bases and J 2 bases, leaving 9 bases between the germline ends. The CDR3 is CASSLGLPYEQYF. In DNA, the CDR3 is TGTGCCAGCAGTTTAGGACTTCCCTACGAGCAGTACTTC.

The J gene is TRBJ2-7, the V gene TRBV7-2; the match to TRBD2 covers 13 bases. CDR3 length: 15 residues. J was trimmed by 2 bases and V by 4 bases; bases with no gene match: 2. Germline CDR1 reads SGHTA; CDR2 reads FQGNSA. For the CDR3, the DNA is TGTGCCAGCAGCTGGACTAGCGGGGGAACCTACGAGCAGTACTTC. Protein: CASSWTSGGTYEQYF. Combining the CDR3 with reference TRBV7-2 and TRBJ2-7 gives the whole variable domain GAGVSQSPSNKVTEKGKDVELRCDPISGHTALYWYRQSLGQGLEFLIYFQGNSAPDKSGLPSDRFSAERTGGSVSTLTIQRTQQEDSAVYLCASSWTSGGTYEQYFGPGTRLTVT.

This sequence joins TRBV19 and TRBJ1-2; D remains unclear. Germline CDR1 is LNHDA and CDR2 is SQIVND (reference sequence). Trimming stripped 6 bases from V and 8 bases from J, with 10 bases between. The CDR3 totals 11 residues. Here the CDR3 DNA reads TGTGCCAGTAGCCCGGCGCTGGGCTACACCTTC. Protein product: CASSPALGYTF.

The rearrangement uses TRBV25-1 and TRBJ1-2; D unresolved. The CDR3 is 14 residues long. V shed 5 bases and J shed 3 bases, with 13 bases lying between them. The germline gives CDR1 MGHDK, CDR2 SYGVNS. The CDR3 spells CASSPLGQDYGYTF. The DNA for the CDR3 is TGTGCCAGCAGTCCGCTAGGGCAGGACTATGGCTACACCTTC.

The CDR3 loop reads CASSGLAGGPTGELFF. The CDR3 DNA sequence: TGTGCCAGCAGTGGGCTAGCGGGGGGGCCCACCGGGGAGCTGTTTTTT. V usage is TRBV2 and J usage is TRBJ2-2; 12 positions agree with TRBD2. The CDR3 runs to 16 residues. Germline lookup yields CDR1 SNHLY and CDR2 FYNNEI. Unmatched junction bases numbered 4, after V lost 4 bases and J lost 4 bases. The full variable domain, rest sourced from reference TRBV2 and TRBJ2-2, is EPEVTQTPSHQVTQMGQEVILRCVPISNHLYFYWYRQILGQKVEFLVSFYNNEISEKSEIFDDQFSVERPDGSNFTLKIRSTKLEDSAMYFCASSGLAGGPTGELFFGEGSRLTVL.

The J gene is TRBJ1-1, the V gene TRBV18; 8 positions agree with TRBD1. This CDR3 region has 16 residues. In germline, CDR1 is KGHSH, CDR2 LQKENI. Losses at the gene ends were 0 bases for V and 0 bases for J; bases not matched to a gene: 3. The CDR3 DNA sequence: TGTGCCAGCTCACCACCGGGACAGGCGATGAACACTGAAGCTTTCTTT. It specifies CASSPPGQAMNTEAFF.

This clone was observed a handful of times. This rearrangement joins TRBV4-1 to TRBJ1-2, with 10 bases that match TRBD1. The CDR3 length is 14 residues. Looked up from germline, CDR1 is MGHRA and CDR2 is YSYEKL. The junction had 5 bases not matched to a gene; V was cut back by 4 bases and J by 6 bases. In nucleotides, the CDR3 is TGCGCCAGCAGCCCCCGGGACAGGGGAGATGGCTACACCTTC. Its protein is CASSPRDRGDGYTF.

The chain is built from TRBV6-4 and TRBJ1-1, with D maybe TRBD1 (5 bases). Per germline, CDR1 MRHNA and CDR2 SNTAGT. The CDR3 length is 13 residues. V dropped 3 bases and J dropped 9 bases, with 14 bases sitting between them. The CDR3 DNA is TGTGCCAGCAGTGAGTACGGGGCGGATAAAGCTTTCTTT. Residues: CASSEYGADKAFF.